This T cell receptor (beta chain) was identified in a study of beta chain features in type 1 diabetes. General study points: A moderate, significant TCRB CDR3 shortening appeared in type 1 diabetes across four CD4+ subsets.

Reverse transcription of all isolated RNA meant that expressed TCRB transcripts were sequenced. TCRdb keeps only in-frame clones here, not all; method: immunoSEQ multiplex PCR. The sample lists 300,000 to 400,000 clones, 9.5% to 10% occurring once. At least ten counts were recorded for this clone. Its cognate antigen is unknown. Per germline, CDR1 MNHEY and CDR2 SMNVEV (reference sequence). The CDR3 totals 15 residues. The junction had 4 bases not matched to a gene; V was cut back by 2 bases and J by 5 bases. Each sorted fraction was over 95% pure. The sample comprised central memory CD4+ T cells from blood. This chain connects TRBV27 to TRBJ1-5, with TRBD1 matching over 9 bases. The TCR was taken from a man younger than 40 with type 1 diabetes. As DNA, the CDR3 is TGTGCCAGCAGTTTAGGGGGACAGGGATATCAGCCCCAGCATTTT. Translated: CASSLGGQGYQPQHF.